This T cell receptor (beta chain) was identified in a study of Ad26.COV2.S vaccination and SARS-CoV-2 variants (dated by TCRdb to the early 2020s). Regarding the research as a whole: Vaccine-arm donors were drawn from COV1001, a multicentre, randomized, double-blind, placebo-controlled phase I-IIa trial of Ad26.COV2.S in healthy adults. Ad26.COV2.S was administered intramuscularly at a dose of 5x10^10 or 1x10^11 viral particles, either as one shot or as two shots given 56 days apart. The specificity and breadth of SARS-CoV-2-reactive T cell receptors after Ad26.COV2.S vaccination were assessed by TCRbeta repertoire sequencing. The TCR-sequenced set comprised about 30 samples: around 20 Ad26.COV2.S vaccine recipients, 5 placebo recipients and 8 SARS-CoV-2 convalescent individuals. Trial participants were randomized into five groups of five, in which low-dose or high-dose Ad26.COV2.S was given once or twice, or placebo was given on both occasions. Investigators remained blinded to trial group allocation during experiments and outcome assessment.

This sample's treatment or condition label indicates: 15 to 20 received Ad26.COV2.S at low or high dose, single or two shots; several received placebo; per-sample allocation not given. Repertoires of vaccine and placebo recipients were sequenced from samples taken on day 63 after the first injection. Between 29 July and 7 August 2020, Cohort 1b enrolled 25 adults aged 18-55 years at one site in Boston, USA. Ad26.COV2.S consisted of a replication-incompetent adenovirus type 26 vector by which a prefusion-stabilized SARS-CoV-2 spike protein from the original Wuhan strain was expressed. With respect to this clone: It lacks a known antigen. Base qualities are not recorded, but no much larger clone differs from it by a single base.

TCRbeta CDR3 regions were sequenced with the immunoSEQ Assay. After extraction, genomic DNA underwent amplification by bias-controlled multiplex PCR, followed by high-throughput sequencing. The published analysis was carried out like this. Collapsing and filtering of sequences were performed to quantify the absolute abundance of each unique TCRbeta CDR3 region. Usable DNA was measured by amplifying reference genes present in all nucleated cells, and TCRbeta template counts were normalized to that usable DNA to estimate T cell fraction. Repertoire TCRs were annotated as SARS-CoV-2-specific by exact matching of V gene, CDR3 amino acid sequence and J gene to a known reactive TCR set. The reference SARS-CoV-2 TCR set was derived from MIRA and filtered for enrichment in COVID-19-positive ImmuneCODE repertoires, a step that removed public or cross-reactive TCRs. Using the MIRA antigens, annotated TCRs were further analysed by specific ORF or by position within an ORF. Depth was the summed frequency of annotated unique rearrangements, while breadth was defined as annotated unique rearrangements over total unique productive rearrangements. TCR breadth was compared between groups using two-sided Wilcoxon rank-sum tests. TCRdb carries this immuneACCESS record with in-frame sequences only. Its versions omit some clonotypes, under half of them owing to an unresolved V gene in the studies checked, with the rest unexplained. V, J and clone size were drawn from that table, and D and trimming were deduced from the DNA. The sample yields hundreds of thousands of clones; around 90% were counted once. The ten largest make up 10% to 15% of the sample.

The CDR3 starts with the cysteine, ends with the phenylalanine, and has 10 residues. Kept here is only the CDR3 DNA, which spans 30 bases and is read in frame from base 1. V trim: 8 bases; J trim: 10 bases; unmatched bases: 2. In the germline V gene (reference sequence), CDR1 corresponds to LNHDA and CDR2 to SQIVND. Overall study results and their limits: The study was not powered to compare responses between vaccine doses or regimens. The authors noted that total T cell responses may have been underestimated by the TCR breadth and depth analyses. Vaccine and placebo recipients had comparable non-spike TCR breadth, which fits with the vaccine containing only spike. Higher spike-specific TCR breadth was observed in Ad26.COV2.S recipients than in placebo recipients (P = 0.0014). After vaccination, substantial breadth of spike-specific CD8+ and CD4+ T cell responses was reported.

This receptor chain uses TRBV19 and TRBJ2-1; a stretch of 7 junction bases matches TRBD2. This specimen was peripheral blood, taken in a trial of Ad26.COV2.S vaccine versus placebo. The receptor's source is a person between 18 and 65 years old who received the Ad26.COV2.S COVID-19 vaccine or a placebo. CDR3 sequence: CASGDYEQFF. The DNA sequence follows: TGTGCCAGTGGGGACTACGAGCAGTTCTTC.